The entry below gives a single T cell receptor beta chain sequence along with its context. The antigen is not known. The identical CDR3 is also encoded by other nucleotide sequences in the sample. Germline-derived CDR1 and CDR2 are SGHRS and YFSETQ. This CDR3 is built from 14 residues. V was trimmed by 0 bases and J by 0 bases, leaving 5 bases between them. Sorted-subset replicate PCRs used 200 ng of genomic DNA. This amount corresponded to some 30,000 T cell genomes. TCRdb's table, derived via immunoSEQ multiplex PCR, lists solely in-frame clones and lacks some. Of roughly 2.5 million clones listed, roughly 92% were seen once; the top ten hold around 0.14%. These data belong to a study of shared clonotypes between healthy human individuals. The study, taken as a whole, reports: Among several donors, approximately 5% of naive CD4 clonotypes were found in common. Rarefaction revealed incomplete sorted-subset sequencing despite large depth. Investigators collected only blood, and repertoires in tissues likely differ.

This chain joins TRBV5-1 and TRBJ2-3; the D is unclear. This TCR was sampled from a man aged 18 to 29 in good health. Source material: naive CD4+ T cells sorted from blood. Specified subset: CD45RA+ positively selected. CDR3 sequence: CASSLGGSTDTQYF. Written as DNA, the CDR3 is TGCGCCAGCAGCTTGGGGGGAAGCACAGATACGCAGTATTTT.